This TCR beta chain was recorded in a study of blood T cell repertoires in COVID-19. The germline V gene encodes CDR1 SEHNR and CDR2 FQNEAQ (reference sequence). With V trimmed by 1 base and J by 5 bases, 7 bases remained unmatched. The CDR3 runs 16 residues. The assay was immunoSEQ multiplex PCR, and TCRdb's table has in-frame clones only and misses some. The data show about 400,000 clones, roughly 90% seen once. This chain joins TRBV7-9 and TRBJ2-1; 8 nucleotides line up with TRBD2. The receptor was derived from a man aged 35 to 55 with acute or convalescent COVID-19. Sequenced: peripheral blood. This chain's CDR3 is CASSLVAGPRDNEQFF. CDR3 DNA: TGTGCCAGCAGCTTAGTAGCGGGGCCGCGGGACAATGAGCAGTTCTTC.